Only a few counts were recorded for the clone carrying this TCR beta chain. This entry comes from a study of blood T cell repertoires in COVID-19. Study details: Acute and convalescent COVID-19 samples came from the United States, Italy and Spain. Sample material is recorded as cDNA or gDNA derived from T cells, B-cell-depleted T cells, or PBMCs.

The ends were cut back, 6 bases at V and 1 base at J, with 12 bases in the middle. Per germline, CDR1 MDHEN and CDR2 SYDVKM. The CDR3 is 14 residues long. Original processing methods: By means of reference gene primer amplification, nucleated cell counts were estimated. The assay was immunoSEQ multiplex PCR, and TCRdb's table has in-frame clones only and misses some. D and trimming come from the DNA, and the V and J calls and clone size come from that table. The table records some 200,000 clones, 65% to 90% of them present only once. Source material: peripheral blood. The gene calls are TRBV28 and TRBJ1-1, with a tentative D call TRBD1 (6 bases). This receptor was identified in a man aged 80 or over with acute or convalescent COVID-19. The CDR3 DNA follows: TGTGCCAGCAGAGTACAGGGCCAGAACACTGAAGCTTTCTTT. The encoded protein is CASRVQGQNTEAFF.